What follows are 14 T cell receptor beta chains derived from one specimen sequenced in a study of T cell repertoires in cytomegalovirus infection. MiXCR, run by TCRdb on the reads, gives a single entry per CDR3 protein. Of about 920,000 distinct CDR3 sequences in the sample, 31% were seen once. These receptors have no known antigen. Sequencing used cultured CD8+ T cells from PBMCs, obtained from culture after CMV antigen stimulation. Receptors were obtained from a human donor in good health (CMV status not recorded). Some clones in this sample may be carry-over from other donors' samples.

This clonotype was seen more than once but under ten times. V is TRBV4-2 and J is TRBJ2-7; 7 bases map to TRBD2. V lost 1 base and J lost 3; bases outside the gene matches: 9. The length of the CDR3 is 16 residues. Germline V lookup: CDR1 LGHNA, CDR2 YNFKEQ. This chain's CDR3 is CASSQVSRGEGYEQYF. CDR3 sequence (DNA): TGTGCCAGCAGCCAAGTATCTCGGGGGGAAGGCTACGAGCAGTACTTC.

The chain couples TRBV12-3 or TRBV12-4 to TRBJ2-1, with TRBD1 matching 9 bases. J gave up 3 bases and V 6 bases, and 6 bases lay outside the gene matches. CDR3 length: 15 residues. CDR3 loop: CASRAGTGFYNEQFF. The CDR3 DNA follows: TGTGCCAGCAGGGCCGGGACAGGGTTCTACAATGAGCAGTTCTTC.

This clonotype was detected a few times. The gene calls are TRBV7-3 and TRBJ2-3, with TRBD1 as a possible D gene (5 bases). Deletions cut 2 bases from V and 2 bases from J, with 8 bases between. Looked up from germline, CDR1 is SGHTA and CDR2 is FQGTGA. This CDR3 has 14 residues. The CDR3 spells CASSLGAFTDTQYF. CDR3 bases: TGTGCCAGCAGCTTAGGGGCCTTCACAGATACGCAGTATTTT.

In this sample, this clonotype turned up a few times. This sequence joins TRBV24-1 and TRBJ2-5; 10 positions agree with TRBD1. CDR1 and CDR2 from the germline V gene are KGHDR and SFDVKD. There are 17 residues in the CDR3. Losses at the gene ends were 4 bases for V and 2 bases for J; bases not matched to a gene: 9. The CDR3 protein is CATSDPDRGRPQETQYF. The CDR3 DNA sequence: TGTGCCACCAGTGACCCCGACAGGGGGCGACCACAAGAGACCCAGTACTTC.

The DNA for the CDR3 is TGTGCCAGCAGCCCGACCGGGACAGGGGGTCATGAGCAGTTCTTC. Encoded protein: CASSPTGTGGHEQFF. The V gene is TRBV7-3, the J gene TRBJ2-1, with 11 bases fitting TRBD1. Germline CDR1 SGHTA, CDR2 FQGTGA. The CDR3 is 15 amino acids. After removal of 5 bases from V and 8 bases from J, the junction contained 8 bases not matched to a gene.

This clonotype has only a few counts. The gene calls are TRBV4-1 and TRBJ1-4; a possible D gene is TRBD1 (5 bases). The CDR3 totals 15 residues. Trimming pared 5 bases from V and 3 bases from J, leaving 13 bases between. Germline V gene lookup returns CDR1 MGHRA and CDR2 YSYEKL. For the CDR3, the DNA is TGCGCCAGCAGCTCTAGGGGATATGCTAATGAAAAACTGTTTTTT. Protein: CASSSRGYANEKLFF.

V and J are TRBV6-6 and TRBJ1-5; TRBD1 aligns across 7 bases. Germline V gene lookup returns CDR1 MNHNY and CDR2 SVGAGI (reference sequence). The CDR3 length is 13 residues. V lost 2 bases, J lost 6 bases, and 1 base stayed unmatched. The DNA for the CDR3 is TGTGCCAGCAGTTACACAGGGGTTCAGCCCCAGCATTTT. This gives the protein CASSYTGVQPQHF.

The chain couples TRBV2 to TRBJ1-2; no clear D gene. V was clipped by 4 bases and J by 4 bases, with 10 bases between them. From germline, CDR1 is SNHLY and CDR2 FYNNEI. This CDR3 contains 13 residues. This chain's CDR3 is CASSVLVPYGYTF. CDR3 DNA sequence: TGTGCCAGCAGTGTACTCGTCCCCTATGGCTACACCTTC. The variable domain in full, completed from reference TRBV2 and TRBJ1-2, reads EPEVTQTPSHQVTQMGQEVILRCVPISNHLYFYWYRQILGQKVEFLVSFYNNEISEKSEIFDDQFSVERPDGSNFTLKIRSTKLEDSAMYFCASSVLVPYGYTFGSGTRLTVV.

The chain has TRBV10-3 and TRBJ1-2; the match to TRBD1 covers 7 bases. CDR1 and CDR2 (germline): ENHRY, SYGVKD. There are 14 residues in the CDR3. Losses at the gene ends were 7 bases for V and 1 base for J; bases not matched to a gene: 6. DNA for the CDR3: TGTGCCATCATGGCCACAGGGGATAACTATGGCTACACCTTC. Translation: CAIMATGDNYGYTF.

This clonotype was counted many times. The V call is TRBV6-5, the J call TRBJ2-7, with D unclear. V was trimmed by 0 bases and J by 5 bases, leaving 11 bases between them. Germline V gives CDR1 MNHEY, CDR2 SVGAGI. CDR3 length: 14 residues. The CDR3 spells CASSYSSFSNEQYF. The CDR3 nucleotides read TGTGCCAGCAGTTACTCTTCATTCTCGAACGAGCAGTACTTC.

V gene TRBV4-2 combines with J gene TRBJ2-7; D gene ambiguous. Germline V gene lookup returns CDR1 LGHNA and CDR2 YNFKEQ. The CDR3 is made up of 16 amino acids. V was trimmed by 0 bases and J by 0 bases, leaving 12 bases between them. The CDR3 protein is CASSQEGDISSYEQYF. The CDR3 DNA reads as TGTGCCAGCAGCCAAGAAGGAGACATCAGCTCCTACGAGCAGTACTTC.

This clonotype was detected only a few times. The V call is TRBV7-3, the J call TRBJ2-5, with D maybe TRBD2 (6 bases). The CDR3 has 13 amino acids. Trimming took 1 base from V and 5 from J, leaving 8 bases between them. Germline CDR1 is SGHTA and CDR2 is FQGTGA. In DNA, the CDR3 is TGTGCCAGCAGCTTAAACCTAGCGGAGACCCAGTACTTC. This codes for CASSLNLAETQYF.

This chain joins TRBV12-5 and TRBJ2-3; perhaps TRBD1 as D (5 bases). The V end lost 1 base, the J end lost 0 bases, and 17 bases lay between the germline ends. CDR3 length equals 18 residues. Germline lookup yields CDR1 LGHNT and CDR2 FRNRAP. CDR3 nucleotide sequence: TGTGCTAGTGGTTTGGCGACCCCCAGGGATGGGAGCACAGATACGCAGTATTTT. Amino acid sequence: CASGLATPRDGSTDTQYF.

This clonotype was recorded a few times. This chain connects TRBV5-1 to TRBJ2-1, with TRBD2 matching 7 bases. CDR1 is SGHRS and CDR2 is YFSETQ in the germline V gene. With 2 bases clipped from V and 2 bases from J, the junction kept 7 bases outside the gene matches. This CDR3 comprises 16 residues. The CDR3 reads CASSLQAGSPYNEQFF. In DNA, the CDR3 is TGCGCCAGCAGCTTACAAGCGGGGTCCCCCTACAATGAGCAGTTCTTC. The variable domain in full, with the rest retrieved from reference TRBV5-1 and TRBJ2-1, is KAGVTQTPRYLIKTRGQQVTLSCSPISGHRSVSWYQQTPGQGLQFLFEYFSETQRNKGNFPGRFSGRQFSNSRSEMNVSTLELGDSALYLCASSLQAGSPYNEQFFGPGTRLTVL.